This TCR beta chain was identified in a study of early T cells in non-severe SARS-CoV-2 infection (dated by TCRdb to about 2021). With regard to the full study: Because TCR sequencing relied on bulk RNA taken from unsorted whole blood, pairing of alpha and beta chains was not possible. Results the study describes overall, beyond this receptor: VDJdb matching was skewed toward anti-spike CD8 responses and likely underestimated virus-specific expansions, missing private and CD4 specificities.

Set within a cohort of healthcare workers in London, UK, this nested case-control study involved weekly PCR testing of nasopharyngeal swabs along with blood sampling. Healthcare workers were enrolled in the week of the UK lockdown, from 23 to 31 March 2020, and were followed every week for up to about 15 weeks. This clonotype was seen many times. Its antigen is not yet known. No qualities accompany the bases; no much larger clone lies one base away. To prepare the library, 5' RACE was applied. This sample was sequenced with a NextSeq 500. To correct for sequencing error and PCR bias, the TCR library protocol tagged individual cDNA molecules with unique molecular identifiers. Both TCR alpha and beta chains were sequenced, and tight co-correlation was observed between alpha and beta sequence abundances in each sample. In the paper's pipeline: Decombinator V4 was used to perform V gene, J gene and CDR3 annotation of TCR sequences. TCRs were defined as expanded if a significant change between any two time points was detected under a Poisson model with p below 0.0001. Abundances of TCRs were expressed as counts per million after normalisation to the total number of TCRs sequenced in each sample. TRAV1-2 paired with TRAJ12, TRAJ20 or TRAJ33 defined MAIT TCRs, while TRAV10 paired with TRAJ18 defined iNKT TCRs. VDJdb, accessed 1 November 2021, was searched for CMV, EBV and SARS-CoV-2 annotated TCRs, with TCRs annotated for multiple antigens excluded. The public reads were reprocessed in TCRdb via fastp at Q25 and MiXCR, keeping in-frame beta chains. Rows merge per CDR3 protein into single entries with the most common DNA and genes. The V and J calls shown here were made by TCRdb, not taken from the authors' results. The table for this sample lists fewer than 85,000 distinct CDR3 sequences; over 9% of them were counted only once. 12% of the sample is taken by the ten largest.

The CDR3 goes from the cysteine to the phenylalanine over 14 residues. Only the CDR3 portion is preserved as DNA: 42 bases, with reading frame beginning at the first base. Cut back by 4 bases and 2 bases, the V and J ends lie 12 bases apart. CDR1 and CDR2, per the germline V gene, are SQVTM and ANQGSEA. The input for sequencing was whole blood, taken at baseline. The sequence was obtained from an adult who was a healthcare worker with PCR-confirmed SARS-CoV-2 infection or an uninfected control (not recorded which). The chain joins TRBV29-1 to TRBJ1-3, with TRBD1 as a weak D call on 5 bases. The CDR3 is CSVAVGAPGNTIYF. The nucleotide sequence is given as TGCAGCGTTGCGGTAGGGGCTCCTGGAAACACCATATATTTT.